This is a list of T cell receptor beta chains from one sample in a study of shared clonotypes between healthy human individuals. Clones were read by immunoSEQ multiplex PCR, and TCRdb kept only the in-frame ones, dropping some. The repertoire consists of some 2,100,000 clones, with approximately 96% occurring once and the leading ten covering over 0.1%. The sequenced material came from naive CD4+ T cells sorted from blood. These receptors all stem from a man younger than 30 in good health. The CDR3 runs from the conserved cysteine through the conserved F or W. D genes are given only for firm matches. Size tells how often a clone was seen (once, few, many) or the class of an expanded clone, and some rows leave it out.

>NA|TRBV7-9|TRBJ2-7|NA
CASRPDSASSYEQYF
TGTGCCAGCAGACCTGACAGCGCTAGCTCCTACGAGCAGTACTTC
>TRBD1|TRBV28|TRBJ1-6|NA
CASSPADRVANSPLHF
TGTGCCAGCAGTCCCGCCGACAGGGTCGCAAATTCACCCCTCCACTTT
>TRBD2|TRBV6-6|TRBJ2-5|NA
CASRTSSGQETQYF
TGTGCCAGCAGAACCTCTAGCGGACAAGAGACCCAGTACTTC
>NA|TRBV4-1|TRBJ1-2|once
CASSQDPGREGYTF
TGCGCCAGCAGCCAAGACCCGGGAAGGGAGGGCTACACCTTC
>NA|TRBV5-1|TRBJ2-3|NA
CASSAQWGSISDTQYF
TGCGCCAGCAGCGCTCAATGGGGTAGCATTTCAGATACGCAGTATTTT
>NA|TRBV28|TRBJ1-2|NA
CASSFRQRNGYTF
TGTGCCAGCAGTTTTAGACAGAGAAATGGCTACACCTTC
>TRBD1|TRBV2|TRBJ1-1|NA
CASRDRGRGTEAFF
TGTGCCAGCAGGGACAGGGGGCGAGGCACTGAAGCTTTCTTT
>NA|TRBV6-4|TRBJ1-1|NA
CASSSKANTEAFF
TGTGCCAGCAGCTCCAAGGCCAACACTGAAGCTTTCTTT
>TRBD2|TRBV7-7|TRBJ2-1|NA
CASSPLLAGGVNEQFF
TGTGCTAGCAGCCCCCTCCTAGCGGGAGGGGTCAATGAGCAGTTCTTC
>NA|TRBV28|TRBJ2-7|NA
CASSFGATGDSYEQYF
TGTGCCAGCAGTTTTGGAGCCACGGGGGACTCCTACGAGCAGTACTTC
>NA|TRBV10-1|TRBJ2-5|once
CARDHRQKQETQYF
TGCGCCAGGGATCACAGACAGAAACAAGAGACCCAGTACTTC
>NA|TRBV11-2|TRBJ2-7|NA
CASSPQREQYF
TGTGCCAGCAGCCCCCAGCGGGAGCAGTACTTC
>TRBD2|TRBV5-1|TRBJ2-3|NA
CASTLTSLATDTQYF
TGCGCCAGCACCTTGACTAGCTTAGCGACAGATACGCAGTATTTT
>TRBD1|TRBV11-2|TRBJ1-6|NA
CASSLADSGTVSPLHF
TGTGCCAGCAGCTTAGCCGACTCCGGGACAGTTTCACCCCTCCACTTT
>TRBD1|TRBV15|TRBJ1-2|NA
CATSRNDRVRSNYGYTF
TGTGCCACCAGCAGAAACGACAGGGTGAGGTCTAACTATGGCTACACCTTC
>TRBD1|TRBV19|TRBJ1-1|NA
CASSMMGQGATEAFF
TGTGCCAGTAGTATGATGGGACAGGGGGCTACTGAAGCTTTCTTT
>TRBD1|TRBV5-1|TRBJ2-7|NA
CASSGRTGNYEQYF
TGCGCCAGCAGCGGACGGACAGGAAACTACGAGCAGTACTTC
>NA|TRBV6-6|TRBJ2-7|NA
CASSSDMSSYEQYF
TGTGCCAGCAGTTCGGACATGAGCTCCTACGAGCAGTACTTC
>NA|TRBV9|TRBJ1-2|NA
CASSVEPLGNYGYTF
TGTGCCAGCAGCGTAGAACCCCTAGGGAACTATGGCTACACCTTC
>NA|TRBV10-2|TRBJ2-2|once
CASGPWAGELFF
TGCGCCAGCGGCCCATGGGCCGGGGAGCTGTTTTTT
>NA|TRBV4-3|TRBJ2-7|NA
CASSQGQVEAYEQYF
TGCGCCAGCAGCCAAGGACAGGTAGAAGCCTACGAGCAGTACTTC
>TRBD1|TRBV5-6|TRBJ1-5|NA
CASSRQGGWDQPQHF
TGTGCCAGCAGCCGACAGGGAGGGTGGGATCAGCCCCAGCATTTT
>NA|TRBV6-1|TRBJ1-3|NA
CASSELGWGSTSGNTIYF
TGTGCCAGCAGTGAACTTGGCTGGGGCTCTACCTCTGGAAACACCATATATTTT
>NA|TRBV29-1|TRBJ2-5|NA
CSVATTTTIETQYF
TGCAGCGTTGCGACCACCACAACAATAGAGACCCAGTACTTC
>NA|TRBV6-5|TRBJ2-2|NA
CASLRTRNTGELFF
TGTGCCAGCCTCCGCACTAGGAACACCGGGGAGCTGTTTTTT
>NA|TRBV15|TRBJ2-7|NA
CATSRGSWGKQYF
TGTGCCACCAGCAGAGGTTCGTGGGGAAAGCAGTACTTC
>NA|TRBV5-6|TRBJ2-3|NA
CASSLRGPSTDTQYF
TGTGCCAGCAGCTTGCGGGGGCCAAGCACAGATACGCAGTATTTT
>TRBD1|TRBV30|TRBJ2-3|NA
CAWNRGDTQYF
TGTGCCTGGAACAGGGGAGATACGCAGTATTTT
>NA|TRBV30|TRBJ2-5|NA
CAWSQETQYF
TGTGCCTGGAGCCAGGAGACCCAGTACTTC
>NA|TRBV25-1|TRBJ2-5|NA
CASSESNRETQYF
TGTGCCAGCAGTGAATCTAACCGAGAGACCCAGTACTTC
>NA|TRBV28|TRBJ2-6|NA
CASSLRAGANVLTF
TGTGCCAGCAGTTTGAGGGCTGGGGCCAACGTCCTGACTTTC
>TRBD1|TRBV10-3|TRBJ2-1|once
CAISYGTGGYNEQFF
TGTGCCATCAGTTATGGGACAGGGGGCTACAATGAGCAGTTCTTC
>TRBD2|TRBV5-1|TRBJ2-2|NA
CASSLWREVTGELFF
TGCGCCAGCAGCTTGTGGCGGGAGGTCACCGGGGAGCTGTTTTTT
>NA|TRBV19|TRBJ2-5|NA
CASSPGGISQETQYF
TGTGCCAGTAGTCCAGGTGGGATTAGCCAAGAGACCCAGTACTTC
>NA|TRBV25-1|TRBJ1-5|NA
CASSPPYSNQPQHF
TGTGCCAGCAGTCCACCATATAGCAATCAGCCCCAGCATTTT
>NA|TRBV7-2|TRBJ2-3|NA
CASSSHTDTQYF
TGTGCCAGCAGCTCCCACACAGATACGCAGTATTTT
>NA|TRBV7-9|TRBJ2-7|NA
CASSRTDYEQYF
TGTGCCAGCAGCCGGACAGATTACGAGCAGTACTTC
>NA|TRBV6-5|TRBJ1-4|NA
CASRTGDEKLFF
TGTGCCAGCAGAACAGGAGATGAAAAACTGTTTTTT
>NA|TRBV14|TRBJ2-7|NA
CASSRNRDSYEQYF
TGTGCCAGCAGCCGAAACAGGGATTCCTACGAGCAGTACTTC
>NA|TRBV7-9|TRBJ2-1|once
CASTRGEQNNEQFF
TGTGCCAGCACCCGAGGGGAGCAGAACAATGAGCAGTTCTTC
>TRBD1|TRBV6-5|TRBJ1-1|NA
CASSLDRRAFF
TGTGCCAGCAGTCTGGACAGGAGAGCTTTCTTT
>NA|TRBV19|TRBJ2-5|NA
CASSIGSQVVGETQYF
TGTGCCAGTAGTATAGGTAGTCAGGTGGTAGGTGAGACCCAGTACTTC
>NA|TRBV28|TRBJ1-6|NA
CASSKPPYGRGDSPLHF
TGTGCCAGCAGCAAACCCCCCTATGGCAGGGGAGATTCACCCCTCCACTTT
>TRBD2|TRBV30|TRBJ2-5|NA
CAAGLAGGSLTQYF
TGTGCCGCAGGACTAGCGGGAGGGTCGTTGACCCAGTACTTC
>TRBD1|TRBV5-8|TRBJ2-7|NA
CASSLGQGWRWSYEQYF
TGTGCCAGCAGCTTGGGACAGGGGTGGAGATGGTCCTACGAGCAGTACTTC
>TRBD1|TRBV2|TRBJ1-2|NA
CASSEVGQGRSTF
TGTGCCAGCAGTGAAGTGGGACAGGGCCGGAGTACCTTC
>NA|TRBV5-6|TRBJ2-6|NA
CASSLAQLFSGANVLTF
TGTGCCAGCAGCTTGGCCCAATTATTTTCTGGGGCCAACGTCCTGACTTTC
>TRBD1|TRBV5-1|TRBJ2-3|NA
CASVATGGSDTQYF
TGCGCCAGCGTCGCGACAGGGGGTTCAGATACGCAGTATTTT
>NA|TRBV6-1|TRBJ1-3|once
CASCAGGLGNTIYF
TGTGCCAGCTGCGCCGGAGGGTTGGGAAACACCATATATTTT
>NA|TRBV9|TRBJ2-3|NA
CASSAPVYLGHGASTDTQYF
TGTGCCAGCAGCGCCCCGGTGTATTTGGGACATGGAGCTAGCACAGATACGCAGTATTTT